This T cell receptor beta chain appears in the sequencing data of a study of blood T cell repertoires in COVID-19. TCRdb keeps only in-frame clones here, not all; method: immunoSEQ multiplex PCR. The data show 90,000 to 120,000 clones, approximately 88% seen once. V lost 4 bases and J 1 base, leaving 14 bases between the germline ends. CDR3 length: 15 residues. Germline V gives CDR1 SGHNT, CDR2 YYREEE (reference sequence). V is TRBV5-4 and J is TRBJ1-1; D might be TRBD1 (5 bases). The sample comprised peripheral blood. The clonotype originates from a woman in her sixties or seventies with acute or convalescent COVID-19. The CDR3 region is CASSPGTGGNTEAFF. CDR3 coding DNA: TGTGCCAGCAGCCCCGGGACCGGGGGGAACACTGAAGCTTTCTTT.